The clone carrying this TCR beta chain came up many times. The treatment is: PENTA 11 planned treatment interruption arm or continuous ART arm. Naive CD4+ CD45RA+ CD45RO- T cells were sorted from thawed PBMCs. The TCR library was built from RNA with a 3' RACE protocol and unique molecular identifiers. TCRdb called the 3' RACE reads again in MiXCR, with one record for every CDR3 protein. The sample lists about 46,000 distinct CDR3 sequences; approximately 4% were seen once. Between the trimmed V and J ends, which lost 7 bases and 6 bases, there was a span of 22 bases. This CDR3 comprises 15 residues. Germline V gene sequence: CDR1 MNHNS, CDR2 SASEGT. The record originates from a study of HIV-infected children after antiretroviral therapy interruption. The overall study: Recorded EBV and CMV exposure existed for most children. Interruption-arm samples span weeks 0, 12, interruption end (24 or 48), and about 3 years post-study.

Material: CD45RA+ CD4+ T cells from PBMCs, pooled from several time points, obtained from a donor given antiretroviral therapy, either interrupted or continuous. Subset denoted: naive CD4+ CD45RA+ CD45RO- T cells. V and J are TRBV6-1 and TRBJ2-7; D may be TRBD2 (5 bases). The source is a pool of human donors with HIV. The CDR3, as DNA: TGTGCCAGCACCGAGTCGCTTTTGGGGAGAGGCGAGCAGTACTTC. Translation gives CASTESLLGRGEQYF.